This TCR beta chain comes out of a study of T cells in Graves' hyperthyroidism and ophthalmopathy. For Graves' hyperthyroidism to be stable, ophthalmopathy could not progress within 18 months. Clinical symptoms, serum thyroxine, TRAb, thyroid ultrasound and orbital computed tomography established diagnosis. TCR beta CDR3 region amplification was performed from RNA transcripts. The TCR CDR3 was amplified in a first-round RT-PCR using the HTBI primer set. Via MiXCR, TCRdb re-called the multiplex PCR reads, giving one row per CDR3 protein. The sample holds 700,000 or so distinct CDR3 sequences, around 15% seen once. This CDR3 spans 15 amino acids. Germline CDR1 reads ENHRY; CDR2 reads SYGVKD. Trimming took 3 bases from V and 8 from J, leaving 14 bases between them.

This sequence was found in a man aged 18 to 35 with Graves' hyperthyroidism. The chain carries TRBV10-3 and TRBJ2-6; possibly TRBD2 for D (6 bases). Sequencing was performed on blood. The CDR3 spells CAISDGTLGTNVLTF. As DNA, the CDR3 is TGTGCCATCAGTGATGGGACTCTCGGGACCAACGTCCTGACTTTC.